Shown below are 24 T cell receptor beta chains from a single sample sequenced in a study of blood T cell repertoires in COVID-19. Some clones are missing from TCRdb's copy, which holds only in-frame ones; the method was immunoSEQ multiplex PCR. This repertoire shows 360,000 or so clones, roughly 87% found once; its top ten account for approximately 3%. The specimen was PBMCs or T cells enriched from blood (not recorded which). Every receptor here comes from a woman in her twenties or thirties who had recovered from COVID-19.

The chain recombines TRBV18 with TRBJ1-1; D not resolved. This CDR3 is 16 amino acids long. Germline values: CDR1 KGHSH, CDR2 LQKENI. V was cut by 0 bases and J by 2 bases, with 13 bases left in between. The CDR3 spells CASSPPGRAGNTEAFF. In nucleotides, the CDR3 is TGTGCCAGCTCACCACCGGGCCGGGCGGGTAACACTGAAGCTTTCTTT. The full variable domain, its missing parts supplied by reference TRBV18 and TRBJ1-1, is NAGVMQNPRHLVRRRGQEARLRCSPMKGHSHVYWYRQLPEEGLKFMVYLQKENIIDESGMPKERFSAEFPKEGPSILRIQQVVRGDSAAYFCASSPPGRAGNTEAFFGQGTRLTVV.

The J gene is TRBJ2-5, the V gene TRBV6-4, with TRBD1 matching 7 bases. The CDR3 sequence is 13 residues long. CDR1 MRHNA and CDR2 SNTAGT come from the germline V gene. Trimming removed 11 bases from V and 1 base from J; junction bases left unmatched: 7. CDR3 sequence (DNA): TGTGCCGGACTTCGGGACAGCCAAGAGACCCAGTACTTC. Amino acids: CAGLRDSQETQYF.

V gene TRBV12-3 or TRBV12-4 combines with J gene TRBJ1-1; D unclear. V shed 7 bases and J shed 4 bases, with 13 bases lying between them. The CDR3 extends over 13 amino acids. Here the CDR3 DNA reads TGTGCCAGCAACCCGGCGGTTGGCACTGAAGCTTTCTTT. This encodes CASNPAVGTEAFF.

The gene calls are TRBV6-5 and TRBJ2-1; 8 bases align to TRBD1. The CDR3 is 14 amino acids. Germline V gene sequence: CDR1 MNHEY, CDR2 SVGAGI. V was clipped by 7 bases and J by 10 bases; unmatched bases: 12. CDR3 protein: CASTGTGDSGEQFF. The CDR3 DNA is TGTGCCAGCACGGGGACAGGAGACTCGGGGGAGCAGTTCTTC.

This clone has just one count. The CDR3 protein is CASSQTGTSRVGYGYTF. The CDR3 DNA follows: TGTGCCAGCAGCCAAACCGGGACTTCAAGGGTAGGATATGGCTACACCTTC. The rearrangement joins TRBV7-8 to TRBJ1-2, with D tentatively TRBD1 (5 bases). Looked up from germline, CDR1 is SGHVS and CDR2 is FQNEAQ. Trimming stripped 5 bases from V and 5 bases from J, with 24 bases between. This CDR3 has 17 amino acids.

This sequence joins TRBV28 and TRBJ2-1; D gene uncertain. V shed 0 bases and J shed 0 bases, with 9 bases lying between them. CDR1 MDHEN and CDR2 SYDVKM come from the germline V gene. The CDR3 sequence is 16 residues long. The CDR3 here is CASSLWASSSYNEQFF. The CDR3 nucleotides are TGTGCCAGCAGTTTATGGGCCTCAAGCTCCTACAATGAGCAGTTCTTC.

The chain couples TRBV9 to TRBJ2-2, with 7 nucleotides matching TRBD1. Germline values: CDR1 SGDLS, CDR2 YYNGEE. This CDR3 is built from 17 residues. With 3 bases clipped from V and 5 bases from J, the junction kept 13 bases outside the gene matches. The CDR3 sequence is CASSEVSAGGYTGELFF. The CDR3 coding sequence is TGTGCCAGCAGCGAGGTTAGCGCAGGGGGTTATACCGGGGAGCTGTTTTTT. The whole variable domain, remainder taken from reference TRBV9 and TRBJ2-2, is DSGVTQTPKHLITATGQRVTLRCSPRSGDLSVYWYQQSLDQGLQFLIQYYNGEERAKGNILERFSAQQFPDLHSELNLSSLELGDSALYFCASSEVSAGGYTGELFFGEGSRLTVL.

This clone was detected once. The chain's CDR3 is CASSLEGAPQETQYF. The DNA of the CDR3 is TGTGCCAGCAGCTTGGAAGGGGCTCCACAAGAGACCCAGTACTTC. The chain is built from TRBV7-2 and TRBJ2-5, with TRBD1 as a possible D gene (5 bases). Germline CDR1 and CDR2: SGHTA and FQGNSA. The CDR3 length is 15 residues. Deletions cut 3 bases from V and 2 bases from J, with 13 bases between.

A word on this clone: The sample has other DNA sequences that encode this CDR3 too. The V and J genes are TRBV5-1 and TRBJ2-7, with 12 bases matching TRBD2. Germline loops: CDR1 SGHRS, CDR2 YFSETQ. Trimming at V came to 3 bases and at J to 4 bases, leaving 2 bases not matched to a gene. The CDR3 contains 14 residues. CDR3 region: CASSSGTSGYEQYF. For the CDR3, the DNA is TGCGCCAGCAGCTCCGGGACTAGCGGGTACGAGCAGTACTTC.

This clone has more than one count but fewer than ten. This rearrangement joins TRBV7-3 to TRBJ2-5; 12 bases map to TRBD1. The CDR3 loop spans 16 amino acids. V lost 2 bases, J lost 4 bases, and 5 bases stayed unmatched. From germline, CDR1 is SGHTA and CDR2 FQGTGA. The CDR3 is CASSLYGTGGRETQYF. As DNA, the CDR3 is TGTGCCAGCAGCTTATATGGGACAGGGGGCCGAGAGACCCAGTACTTC. The whole variable domain, remainder taken from reference TRBV7-3 and TRBJ2-5, is GAGVSQTPSNKVTEKGKYVELRCDPISGHTALYWYRQSLGQGPEFLIYFQGTGAADDSGLPNDRFFAVRPEGSVSTLKIQRTERGDSAVYLCASSLYGTGGRETQYFGPGTRLLVL.

This chain links TRBV5-1 with TRBJ1-1, with D possibly being TRBD1 (6 bases). Germline assignment: CDR1 SGHRS and CDR2 YFSETQ. V was clipped by 0 bases and J by 2 bases, with 14 bases between them. The CDR3 loop spans 16 amino acids. CDR3 loop: CASSLAVGTPNTEAFF. In nucleotides, the CDR3 is TGCGCCAGCAGCTTGGCCGTGGGGACACCTAACACTGAAGCTTTCTTT.

The rearrangement joins TRBV4-2 to TRBJ1-2; D perhaps matches TRBD1 (5 bases). Trimming removed 0 bases at V and 7 bases at J, with 15 bases between. Germline values: CDR1 LGHNA, CDR2 YNFKEQ. The CDR3 runs to 15 residues. CDR3 nucleotide sequence: TGTGCCAGCAGCCAAGACTGGGCAGGGTCGGTTGGCTACACCTTC. Translated, it gives CASSQDWAGSVGYTF.

This rearrangement joins TRBV28 to TRBJ2-7; D uncertain. CDR3 length equals 11 residues. The germline CDR1 and CDR2 sequences are MDHEN and SYDVKM. V was cut by 10 bases and J by 6 bases, with 13 bases left in between. The CDR3 coding sequence is TGTGCCACCTCGCGTCGGAGCGAGCAGTACTTC. Its translation is CATSRRSEQYF.

J is TRBJ1-3 and V is TRBV7-2; D uncertain. The CDR3 extends over 14 amino acids. Germline loops: CDR1 SGHTA, CDR2 FQGNSA. Trimming left V 2 bases short and J 6 bases short, with 11 bases between. The CDR3 bases are TGTGCCAGCAGCTTATCGGGTAACGAAAACACCATATATTTT. This translates into CASSLSGNENTIYF.

This clone was recorded once. V usage is TRBV5-1 and J usage is TRBJ2-3, with 8 nucleotides matching TRBD2. The germline V gene encodes CDR1 SGHRS and CDR2 YFSETQ. V lost 6 bases to trimming and J lost 3 bases; unmatched junction nucleotides: 3. The CDR3 has 13 residues. The CDR3 here is CASTIAGTDTQYF. DNA of the CDR3: TGCGCCAGCACTATAGCGGGGACAGATACGCAGTATTTT.

The genes are TRBV3-1 (or the pseudogene TRBV3-2) and TRBJ2-6; perhaps TRBD1 as D (6 bases). Trimming took off 7 bases at V and 7 bases at J, with 23 bases between the two ends. Germline V CDR1 and CDR2: LGHDT, YNNKEL (reference sequence). The CDR3 runs to 17 residues. The CDR3 here is CASTQRTTGFGANVLTF. In nucleotides, the CDR3 is TGTGCCAGCACCCAGAGGACGACAGGCTTTGGAGCCAACGTCCTGACTTTC.

The V gene is TRBV18, the J gene TRBJ1-6, with D unclear. Trimming stripped 6 bases from V and 8 bases from J, with 17 bases between. This CDR3 comprises 15 residues. CDR1 KGHSH and CDR2 LQKENI come from the germline V gene. The CDR3 protein is CASSPAGRGDSPLHF. As DNA, the CDR3 is TGTGCCAGCTCTCCGGCGGGCCGCGGTGATTCACCCCTCCACTTT.

This chain links TRBV7-8 with TRBJ2-1, with TRBD2 identical over 8 bases. The junction had 6 bases not matched to a gene; V was cut back by 5 bases and J by 0 bases. The CDR3 totals 16 residues. Germline CDR1 SGHVS, CDR2 FQNEAQ. The CDR3 loop is CASSPFSGSSYNEQFF. For the CDR3, the DNA is TGTGCCAGCAGCCCTTTCAGCGGGAGCTCCTACAATGAGCAGTTCTTC. Full variable domain (missing parts from reference TRBV7-8 and TRBJ2-1): GAGVSQSPRYKVAKRGQDVALRCDPISGHVSLFWYQQALGQGPEFLTYFQNEAQLDKSGLPSDRFFAERPEGSVSTLKIQRTQQEDSAVYLCASSPFSGSSYNEQFFGPGTRLTVL.

The chain joins TRBV7-2 to TRBJ1-3; D is unclear. This CDR3 region has 13 residues. V was trimmed by 5 bases and J by 8 bases, leaving 13 bases between them. The germline V gene encodes CDR1 SGHTA and CDR2 FQGNSA. CDR3 in DNA: TGTGCCAGCAGCAAGAGAGGCCGGGACACCATATATTTT. Protein sequence: CASSKRGRDTIYF.

The chain links TRBV9 to TRBJ1-2; perhaps TRBD1 as D (6 bases). The V gene's germline CDR1 is SGDLS and CDR2 YYNGEE. V was trimmed by 4 bases and J by 2 bases, leaving 9 bases between them. The CDR3 is made up of 13 amino acids. The CDR3 DNA sequence: TGTGCCAGCAGCCTACAGGGCAACTATGGCTACACCTTC. This sequence encodes CASSLQGNYGYTF. Filled out from reference TRBV9 and TRBJ1-2, the complete variable domain reads DSGVTQTPKHLITATGQRVTLRCSPRSGDLSVYWYQQSLDQGLQFLIQYYNGEERAKGNILERFSAQQFPDLHSELNLSSLELGDSALYFCASSLQGNYGYTFGSGTRLTVV.

This clone was observed a few times. The chain is built from TRBV15 and TRBJ2-7, with 8 positions matching TRBD1. The CDR3 totals 14 residues. V lost 3 bases and J lost 2; bases outside the gene matches: 3. Germline loops: CDR1 LNHNV, CDR2 YYDKDF (reference sequence). This chain's CDR3 is CATSRGQAPYEQYF. In DNA, the CDR3 is TGTGCCACCAGCAGGGGACAGGCCCCCTACGAGCAGTACTTC. Filled out from reference TRBV15 and TRBJ2-7, the complete variable domain reads DAMVIQNPRYQVTQFGKPVTLSCSQTLNHNVMYWYQQKSSQAPKLLFHYYDKDFNNEADTPDNFQSRRPNTSFCFLDIRSPGLGDTAMYLCATSRGQAPYEQYFGPGTRLTVT.

The chain is built from TRBV28 and TRBJ1-1, with D maybe TRBD1 (6 bases). Germline V lookup: CDR1 MDHEN, CDR2 SYDVKM. The CDR3 runs to 14 residues. Trimming left V 6 bases short and J 4 bases short, with 15 bases between. The CDR3 here is CASSGTGTSTEAFF. For the CDR3, the DNA is TGTGCCAGCAGCGGAACCGGGACAAGCACTGAAGCTTTCTTT.

The V gene is TRBV5-4, the J gene TRBJ2-7, with a weak D call TRBD1 (5 bases). This CDR3 region has 15 residues. Trimming cost V 0 bases and J 0 bases, with 10 bases left between them. In germline, CDR1 is SGHNT, CDR2 YYREEE (reference sequence). Here the CDR3 DNA reads TGTGCCAGCAGCTTGGACCCAGGGCCCTCCTACGAGCAGTACTTC. Protein product: CASSLDPGPSYEQYF.

The table lists this clone with a few counts. J is TRBJ2-7 and V is TRBV5-4; D possibly corresponds to TRBD2 (5 bases). This CDR3 contains 14 residues. The germline V gene encodes CDR1 SGHNT and CDR2 YYREEE (reference sequence). Trimming left V 3 bases short and J 2 bases short, with 12 bases between. CDR3 sequence: CASSSLREPYEQYF. CDR3 in DNA: TGTGCCAGCAGCTCCTTACGGGAACCCTACGAGCAGTACTTC.